These 28 T cell receptor beta chains were all obtained from the same sample, sequenced in a study of blood T cells in healthy people across ages. Then a second PCR, running roughly 7 to 11 cycles, was carried out with a sample-barcoded 5' primer and a J-beta primer mix. TCRdb redid the calling of the 5' RACE reads with MiXCR, one entry per CDR3 protein. The sample includes about 1.8 million distinct CDR3 sequences, less than 50% seen only once; the top ten take less than 2.5%. The sequenced sample was blood. The origin of the receptors is a woman aged 40 to 55 in good health.

This clonotype was detected many times. The rearrangement joins TRBV12-3 or TRBV12-4 to TRBJ2-5, with TRBD1 identical over 9 bases. This CDR3 is built from 13 residues. Losses at the gene ends were 6 bases for V and 5 bases for J; bases not matched to a gene: 4. CDR3 loop: CASSQQGAETQYF. The DNA of the CDR3 is TGTGCCAGCAGCCAACAGGGGGCTGAGACCCAGTACTTC.

This clonotype was detected only a few times. The CDR3 protein is CASSNPGQGHNEQFF. The DNA for the CDR3 is TGTGCCAGCAGCAACCCGGGACAGGGGCATAATGAGCAGTTCTTC. The rearrangement links TRBV12-3 or TRBV12-4 to TRBJ2-1; 10 bases agree with TRBD1. With 6 bases clipped from V and 7 bases from J, the junction kept 9 bases outside the gene matches. This CDR3 is 15 amino acids long.

The chain recombines TRBV7-9 with TRBJ1-4; no definite D call. The CDR3 extends over 15 amino acids. CDR1 and CDR2 from the germline V gene are SEHNR and FQNEAQ (reference sequence). The germline V and J ends were trimmed by 4 bases and 0 bases, with 9 bases remaining between them. The DNA of the CDR3 is TGTGCCAGCAGCTCTACCGAGGCAACTAATGAAAAACTGTTTTTT. This gives the protein CASSSTEATNEKLFF.

The rearrangement links TRBV7-2 to TRBJ2-7, with 12 nucleotides matching TRBD2. The DNA end lines up better with TRBJ2-5; the J call may be wrong. Germline-derived CDR1 and CDR2 are SGHTA and FQGNSA. The CDR3 runs to 16 residues. The CDR3 region is CASSFSSSGGEQTQYF. The CDR3 DNA reads as TGTGCCAGCAGCTTCAGTTCTAGCGGGGGGGAACAGACCCAGTACTTC.

The chain has TRBV28 and TRBJ2-5; the match to TRBD1 covers 7 bases. The trim removed 6 bases at V and 5 bases at J, leaving 9 bases unmatched. CDR1 MDHEN and CDR2 SYDVKM come from the germline V gene. This CDR3 is 14 amino acids long. CDR3 amino acids: CASSPQGWEETQYF. CDR3 DNA sequence: TGTGCCAGCAGCCCACAGGGGTGGGAGGAGACCCAGTACTTC.

The CDR3 DNA reads TGCGCCAGCAGCTTCCAGGGGGCGCCCACCTATAATTCACCCCTCCACTTT. Translated, it gives CASSFQGAPTYNSPLHF. The chain joins TRBV10-2 to TRBJ1-6; 8 bases fit TRBD1. Per germline, CDR1 WSHSY and CDR2 SAAADI. J gave up 2 bases and V 6 bases, and 9 bases lay outside the gene matches. The CDR3 sequence is 17 residues long.

The J gene is TRBJ1-5, the V gene TRBV6-2 or TRBV6-3; 8 nucleotides agree with TRBD1. The CDR3 has 14 amino acids. CDR1 and CDR2 from the germline V gene are MNHEY and SVGEGT. J lost 5 bases, V lost 8 bases, and 8 bases had no gene match. CDR3 in DNA: TGTGCCAGCGGGGACAGGTCTCTGGATCAGCCCCAGCATTTT. Translation gives CASGDRSLDQPQHF.

The J gene is TRBJ1-2, the V gene TRBV12-3 or TRBV12-4, with TRBD1 as a possible D gene (5 bases). This CDR3 region has 12 residues. The V end was cut by 8 bases, the J end by 8 bases, with 15 bases between. The CDR3 loop reads CASLPGTGGYTF. CDR3 DNA: TGTGCCAGCCTCCCAGGGACTGGAGGCTACACCTTC.

V usage is TRBV18 and J usage is TRBJ2-7, with 8 bases aligning to TRBD1. Trimming took 4 bases from V and 7 from J; bases not matched to a gene: 9. The germline V gene has CDR1 KGHSH and CDR2 LQKENI. The CDR3 has 14 amino acids. The CDR3 DNA follows: TGTGCCAGCTCACAGGACAGGGCTTGGGATGAGCAGTACTTC. Translation: CASSQDRAWDEQYF.

For the CDR3, the DNA is TGTGCCAGCAGCGGGAGCGGGGTGGGTTCCTACAATGAGCAGTTCTTC. It yields the protein CASSGSGVGSYNEQFF. The genes are TRBV4-2 and TRBJ2-1, with TRBD2 matching over 7 bases. Germline V gene sequence: CDR1 LGHNA, CDR2 YNFKEQ. V shed 5 bases, J shed 1 base, and the junction held 8 bases outside the gene matches. The CDR3 runs 16 residues.

This chain connects TRBV4-3 to TRBJ1-6; D perhaps matches TRBD1 (5 bases). The length of the CDR3 is 14 residues. V lost 0 bases and J 10 bases, leaving 10 bases between the germline ends. CDR1 is LGHNA and CDR2 is YSLEER in the germline V gene. DNA of the CDR3: TGCGCCAGCAGCCAAGAAGGCAGGGACTCACCCCTCCACTTT. Protein product: CASSQEGRDSPLHF.

The table lists this clonotype with a count of one. The chain has TRBV20-1 and TRBJ2-5; TRBD1 is a possible D gene (8 bases). The germline V gene encodes CDR1 DFQATT and CDR2 SNEGSKA (reference sequence). V was shortened by 6 bases and J by 1 base, with 18 bases between the two germline ends. The length of the CDR3 is 15 residues. CDR3 in amino acids: CSARGPAGPQETQYF. The CDR3 DNA is TGCAGTGCCAGGGGGCCAGCGGGACCCCAAGAGACCCAGTACTTC.

The V and J genes are TRBV7-9 and TRBJ2-7; no reliable D call. Germline CDR1 and CDR2: SEHNR and FQNEAQ (reference sequence). Trimming cost V 1 base and J 6 bases, with 16 bases left between them. The CDR3 has 15 residues. The CDR3 reads CASSLELRLRGEQYF. In DNA form, the CDR3 reads TGTGCCAGCAGCTTAGAATTACGGCTCCGCGGCGAGCAGTACTTC.

The genes are TRBV15 and TRBJ2-5; 9 nucleotides align to TRBD2. From germline, CDR1 is LNHNV and CDR2 YYDKDF (reference sequence). The CDR3 is 16 residues long. Germline trimming cut 5 bases from V and 3 bases from J; bases unmatched to any gene: 10. CDR3 sequence reads: CATSRGTSLGEETQYF. CDR3 nucleotides: TGTGCCACCAGCCGGGGGACTAGCCTGGGGGAAGAGACCCAGTACTTC.

This clonotype showed up just a few times. The genes are TRBV7-9 and TRBJ2-5; weak D call: TRBD2 (5 bases). V shed 0 bases and J shed 2 bases, with 13 bases lying between them. The CDR3 runs to 16 residues. Per germline, CDR1 SEHNR and CDR2 FQNEAQ (reference sequence). For the CDR3, the DNA is TGTGCCAGCAGCTTAGCATCGAGGGCGACGCAAGAGACCCAGTACTTC. Translation gives CASSLASRATQETQYF.

This clonotype was seen a handful of times. The chain uses TRBV6-5 and TRBJ2-5, with D uncertain. V was shortened by 2 bases and J by 7 bases, with 11 bases between the two germline ends. The germline CDR1 and CDR2 sequences are MNHEY and SVGAGI. This CDR3 region has 13 residues. The CDR3 region has the DNA TGTGCCAGCAGTTACCTTCAATCAGGGACCCAGTACTTC. Protein product: CASSYLQSGTQYF.

This chain connects TRBV29-1 to TRBJ1-1; unclear D gene. Germline lookup yields CDR1 SQVTM and CDR2 ANQGSEA. Trimming removed 2 bases from V and 0 bases from J, with 13 bases in between. The CDR3 has 15 residues. CDR3 sequence reads: CSVERPQPMNTEAFF. For the CDR3, the DNA is TGCAGCGTTGAAAGGCCCCAGCCCATGAACACTGAAGCTTTCTTT.

In DNA, the CDR3 is TGTGCCAGCAGCTCTTACGGATCCTTAGCCAAAAACATTCAGTACTTC. This codes for CASSSYGSLAKNIQYF. The V and J genes are TRBV11-2 and TRBJ2-4; D is ambiguous. The CDR3 totals 16 residues. V lost 4 bases, J lost 0 bases, and 13 bases lay in between. Germline values: CDR1 SGHAT, CDR2 FQNNGV.

The gene calls are TRBV6-2 or TRBV6-3 and TRBJ2-4; 9 bases map to TRBD1. The length of the CDR3 is 12 residues. The junction had 7 bases not matched to a gene; V was cut back by 6 bases and J by 13 bases. Germline CDR1 and CDR2: MNHEY and SVGEGT. The CDR3 nucleotides read TGTGCCAGCAGCCCGGGGACAGGGAAGCAGTACTTC. Translation gives CASSPGTGKQYF.

CDR3 nucleotides: TGTGCCAGCAGCTTTCGCGGGACAGGAGTCTACGAGCAGTACTTC. This translates into CASSFRGTGVYEQYF. V gene TRBV5-6 combines with J gene TRBJ2-7; TRBD1 agrees at 8 bases. The CDR3 totals 15 residues. Germline lookup yields CDR1 SGHDT and CDR2 YYEEEE. V lost 2 bases to trimming and J lost 3 bases; unmatched junction nucleotides: 7.

The chain employs TRBV20-1 and TRBJ2-1; D remains ambiguous. Trimming pared 4 bases from V and 4 bases from J, leaving 11 bases between. CDR3 length: 13 residues. CDR1 and CDR2 from the germline V gene are DFQATT and SNEGSKA (reference sequence). The DNA for the CDR3 is TGCAGTGCTAATAAGGACGTGTACAATGAGCAGTTCTTC. It yields the protein CSANKDVYNEQFF.

The rearrangement joins TRBV3-1 to TRBJ2-1; 14 bases align to TRBD2. CDR1 and CDR2 (germline): LGHDT, YNNKEL (reference sequence). V dropped 4 bases and J dropped 7; count of bases not matched to a gene: 15. This CDR3 has 19 amino acids. Written as DNA, the CDR3 is TGTGCCAGCAGCCCCCCTTTTCTCAGACTAGCGGGGGGGAAGAATGAGCAGTTCTTC. Protein sequence: CASSPPFLRLAGGKNEQFF.

The rearrangement links TRBV2 to TRBJ2-6; tentative D call: TRBD1 (5 bases). Trimming shortened V by 6 bases and J by 0 bases, and 12 bases separated the two germline ends. CDR1 SNHLY and CDR2 FYNNEI come from the germline V gene. The CDR3 totals 16 residues. CDR3: CASRPGFDSGANVLTF. The CDR3 DNA reads TGTGCCAGCAGGCCAGGGTTTGACTCTGGGGCCAACGTCCTGACTTTC.

V usage is TRBV12-3 or TRBV12-4 and J usage is TRBJ1-2, with D possibly being TRBD1 (6 bases). Trimming pared 8 bases from V and 7 bases from J, leaving 17 bases between. CDR3 length: 13 residues. The CDR3 protein is CASGQATGSGYTF. Written as DNA, the CDR3 is TGTGCCAGCGGACAAGCGACAGGAAGTGGCTACACCTTC.

The V gene is TRBV29-1, the J gene TRBJ2-5; D possibly corresponds to TRBD1 (6 bases). CDR3 size: 11 residues. Trimming took off 6 bases at V and 3 bases at J, with 8 bases between the two ends. Per germline, CDR1 SQVTM and CDR2 ANQGSEA. The CDR3 protein is CSVNREETQYF. In DNA, the CDR3 is TGCAGCGTGAACAGGGAAGAGACCCAGTACTTC.

The chain is built from TRBV11-1 and TRBJ2-7; a weak D match, TRBD2 (5 bases). V lost 5 bases and J lost 7, with 24 bases in between. The germline gives CDR1 SGHAT, CDR2 FQDESV (reference sequence). The CDR3 contains 16 residues. CDR3 DNA: TGTGCCAGCAGCCCGCGGGTGACACTGCCTAAGAATGAGCAGTACTTC. Amino acid sequence: CASSPRVTLPKNEQYF.

The chain recombines TRBV5-5 with TRBJ1-2; tentatively, D is TRBD1 (5 bases). CDR3 length equals 13 residues. Germline loops: CDR1 SGHKS, CDR2 YYEKEE (reference sequence). V was trimmed by 3 bases and J by 5 bases, leaving 11 bases between them. CDR3: CASSWDGPYGYTF. In nucleotides, the CDR3 is TGTGCCAGCAGCTGGGACGGACCTTATGGCTACACCTTC.

In its sample, this clonotype was seen a few times. V is TRBV27 and J is TRBJ2-5, with D maybe TRBD1 (5 bases). The tail of the sequence fits TRBJ2-7 better, so the J call may be wrong. Germline loops: CDR1 MNHEY, CDR2 SMNVEV (reference sequence). The CDR3 totals 16 residues. The CDR3 nucleotides are TGTGCCAGCAGAGTTTCCCCCCGCAGGGCGCTCTACGAGCAGTACTTC. It translates to CASRVSPRRALYEQYF.